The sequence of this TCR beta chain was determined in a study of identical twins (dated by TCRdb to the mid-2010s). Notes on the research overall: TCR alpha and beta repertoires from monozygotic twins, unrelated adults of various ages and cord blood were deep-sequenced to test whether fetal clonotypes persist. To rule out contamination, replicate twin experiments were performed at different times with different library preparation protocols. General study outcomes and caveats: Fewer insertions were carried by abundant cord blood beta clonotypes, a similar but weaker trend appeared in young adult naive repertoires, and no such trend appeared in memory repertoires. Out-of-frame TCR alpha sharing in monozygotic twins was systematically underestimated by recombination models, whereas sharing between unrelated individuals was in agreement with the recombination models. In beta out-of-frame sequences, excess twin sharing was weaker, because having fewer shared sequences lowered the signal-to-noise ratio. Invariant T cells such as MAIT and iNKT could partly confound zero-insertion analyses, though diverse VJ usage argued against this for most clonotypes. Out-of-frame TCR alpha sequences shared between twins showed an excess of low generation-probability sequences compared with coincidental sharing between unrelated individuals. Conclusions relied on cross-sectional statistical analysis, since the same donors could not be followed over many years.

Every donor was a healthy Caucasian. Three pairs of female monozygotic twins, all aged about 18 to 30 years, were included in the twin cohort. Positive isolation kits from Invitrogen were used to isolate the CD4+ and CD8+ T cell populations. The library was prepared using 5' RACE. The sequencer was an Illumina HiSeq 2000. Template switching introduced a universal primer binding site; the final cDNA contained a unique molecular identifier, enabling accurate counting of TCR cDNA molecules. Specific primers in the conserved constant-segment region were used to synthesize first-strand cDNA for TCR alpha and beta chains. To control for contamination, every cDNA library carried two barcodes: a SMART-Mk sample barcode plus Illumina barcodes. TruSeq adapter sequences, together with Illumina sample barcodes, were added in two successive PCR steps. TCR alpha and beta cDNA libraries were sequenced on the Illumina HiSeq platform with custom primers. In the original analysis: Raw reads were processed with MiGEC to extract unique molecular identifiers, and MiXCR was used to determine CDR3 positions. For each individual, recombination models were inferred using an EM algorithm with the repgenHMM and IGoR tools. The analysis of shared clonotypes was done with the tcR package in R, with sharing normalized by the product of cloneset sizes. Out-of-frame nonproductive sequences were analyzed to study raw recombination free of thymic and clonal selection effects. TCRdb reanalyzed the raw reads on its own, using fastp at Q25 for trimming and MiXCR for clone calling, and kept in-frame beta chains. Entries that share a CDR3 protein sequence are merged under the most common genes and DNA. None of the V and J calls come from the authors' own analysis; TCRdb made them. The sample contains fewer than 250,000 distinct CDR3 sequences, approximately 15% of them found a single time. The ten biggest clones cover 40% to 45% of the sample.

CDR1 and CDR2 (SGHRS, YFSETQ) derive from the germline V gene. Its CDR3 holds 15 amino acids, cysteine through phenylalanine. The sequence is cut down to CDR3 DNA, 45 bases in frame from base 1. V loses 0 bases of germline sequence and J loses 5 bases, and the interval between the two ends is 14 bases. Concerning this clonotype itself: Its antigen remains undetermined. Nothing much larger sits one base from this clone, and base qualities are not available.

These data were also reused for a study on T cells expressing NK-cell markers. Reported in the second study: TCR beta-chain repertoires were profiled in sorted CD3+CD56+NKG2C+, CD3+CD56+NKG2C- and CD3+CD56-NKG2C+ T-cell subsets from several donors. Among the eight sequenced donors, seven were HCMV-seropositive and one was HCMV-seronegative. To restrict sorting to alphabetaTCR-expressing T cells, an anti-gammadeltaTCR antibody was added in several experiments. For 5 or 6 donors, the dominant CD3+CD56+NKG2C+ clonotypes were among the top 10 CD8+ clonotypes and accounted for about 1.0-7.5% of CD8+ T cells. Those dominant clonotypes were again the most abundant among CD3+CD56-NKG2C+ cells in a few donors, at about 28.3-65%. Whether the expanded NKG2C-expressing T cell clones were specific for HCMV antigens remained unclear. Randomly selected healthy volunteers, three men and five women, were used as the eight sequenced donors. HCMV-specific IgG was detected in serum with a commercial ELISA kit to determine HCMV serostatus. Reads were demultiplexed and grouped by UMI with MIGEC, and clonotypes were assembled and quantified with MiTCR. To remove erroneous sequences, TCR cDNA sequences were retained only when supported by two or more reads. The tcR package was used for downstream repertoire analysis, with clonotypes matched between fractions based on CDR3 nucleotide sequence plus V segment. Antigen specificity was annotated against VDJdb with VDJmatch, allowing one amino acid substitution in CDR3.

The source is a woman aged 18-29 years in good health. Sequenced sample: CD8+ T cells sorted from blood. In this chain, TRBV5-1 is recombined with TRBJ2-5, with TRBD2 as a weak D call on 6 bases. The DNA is TGCGCCAGCAGCTTGGCAGTGGGGGGAAAGGAGACCCAGTACTTC. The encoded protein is CASSLAVGGKETQYF.